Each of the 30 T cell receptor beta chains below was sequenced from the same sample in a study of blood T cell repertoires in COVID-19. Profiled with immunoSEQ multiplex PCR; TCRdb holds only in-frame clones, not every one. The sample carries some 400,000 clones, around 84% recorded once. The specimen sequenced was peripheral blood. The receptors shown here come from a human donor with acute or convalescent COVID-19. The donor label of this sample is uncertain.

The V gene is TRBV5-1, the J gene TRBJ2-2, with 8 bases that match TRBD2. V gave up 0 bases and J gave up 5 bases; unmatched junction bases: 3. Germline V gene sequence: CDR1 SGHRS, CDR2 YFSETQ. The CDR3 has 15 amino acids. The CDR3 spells CASSLASGSTGELFF. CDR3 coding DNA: TGCGCCAGCAGCTTGGCCAGCGGGAGTACCGGGGAGCTGTTTTTT.

The CDR3 coding sequence is TGCGCCACCACGGAGGAGGATACGCAGTATTTT. Protein product: CATTEEDTQYF. V usage is TRBV5-1 and J usage is TRBJ2-3; tentative D call: TRBD2 (5 bases). Trimming left V 9 bases short and J 6 bases short, with 11 bases between. This CDR3 has 11 residues. The V gene's germline CDR1 is SGHRS and CDR2 YFSETQ. Full variable domain (rest looked up from reference TRBV5-1 and TRBJ2-3): KAGVTQTPRYLIKTRGQQVTLSCSPISGHRSVSWYQQTPGQGLQFLFEYFSETQRNKGNFPGRFSGRQFSNSRSEMNVSTLELGDSALYLCATTEEDTQYFGPGTRLTVL.

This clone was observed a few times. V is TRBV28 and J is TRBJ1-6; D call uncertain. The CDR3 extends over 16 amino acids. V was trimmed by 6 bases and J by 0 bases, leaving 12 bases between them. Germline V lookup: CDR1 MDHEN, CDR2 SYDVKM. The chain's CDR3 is CASRPRGGSYNSPLHF. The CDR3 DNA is TGTGCCAGCAGACCCCGGGGAGGCTCCTATAATTCACCCCTCCACTTT.

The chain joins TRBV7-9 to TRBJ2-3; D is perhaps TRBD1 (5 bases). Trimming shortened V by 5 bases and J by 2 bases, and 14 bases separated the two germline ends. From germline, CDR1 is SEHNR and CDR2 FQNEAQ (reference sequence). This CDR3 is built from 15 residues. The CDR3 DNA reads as TGTGCCAGCAGCCAATTCAGACAGAACACAGATACGCAGTATTTT. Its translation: CASSQFRQNTDTQYF.

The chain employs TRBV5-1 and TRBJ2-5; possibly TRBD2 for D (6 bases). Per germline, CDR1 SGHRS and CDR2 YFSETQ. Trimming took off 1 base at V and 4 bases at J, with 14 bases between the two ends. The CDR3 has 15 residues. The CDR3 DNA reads TGCGCCAGCAGCTTGCTCGGGGCGGGACGAGAGACCCAGTACTTC. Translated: CASSLLGAGRETQYF.

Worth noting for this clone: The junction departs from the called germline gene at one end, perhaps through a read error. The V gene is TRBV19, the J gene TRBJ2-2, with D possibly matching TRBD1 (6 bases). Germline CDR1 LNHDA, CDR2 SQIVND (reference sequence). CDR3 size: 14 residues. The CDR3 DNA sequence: TGTGCCAGTAGAATAGCAGGGGAGACCGGGGAGCTGTTTTTT. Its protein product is CASRIAGETGELFF.

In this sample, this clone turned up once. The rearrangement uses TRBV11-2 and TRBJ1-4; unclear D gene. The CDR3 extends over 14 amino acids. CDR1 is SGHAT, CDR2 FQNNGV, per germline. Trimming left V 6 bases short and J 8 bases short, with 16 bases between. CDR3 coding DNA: TGTGCCAGCAGGATGACCGGGGAGGGCGAAAAACTGTTTTTT. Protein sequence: CASRMTGEGEKLFF. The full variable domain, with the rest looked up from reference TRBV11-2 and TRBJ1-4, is EAGVAQSPRYKIIEKRQSVAFWCNPISGHATLYWYQQILGQGPKLLIQFQNNGVVDDSQLPKDRFSAERLKGVDSTLKIQPAKLEDSAVYLCASRMTGEGEKLFFGSGTQLSVL.

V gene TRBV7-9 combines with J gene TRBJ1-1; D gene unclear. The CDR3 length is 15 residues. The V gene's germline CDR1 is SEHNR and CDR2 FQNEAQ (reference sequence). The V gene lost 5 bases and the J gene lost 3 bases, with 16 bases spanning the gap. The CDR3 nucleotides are TGTGCCAGCAGCCTTGCAGGAGGACGGTACACTGAAGCTTTCTTT. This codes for CASSLAGGRYTEAFF.

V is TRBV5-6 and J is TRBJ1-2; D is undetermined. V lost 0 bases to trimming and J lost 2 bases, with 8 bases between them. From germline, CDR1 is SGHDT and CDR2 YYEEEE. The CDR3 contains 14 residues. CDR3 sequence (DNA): TGTGCCAGCAGCTTGGCCTCCAGGAACTATGGCTACACCTTC. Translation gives CASSLASRNYGYTF.

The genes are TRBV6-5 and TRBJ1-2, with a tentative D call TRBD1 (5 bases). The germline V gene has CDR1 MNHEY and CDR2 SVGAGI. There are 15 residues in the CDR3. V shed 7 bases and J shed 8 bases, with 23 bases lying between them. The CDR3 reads CASTLTGISLGGYTF. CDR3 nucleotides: TGTGCCAGCACCCTAACAGGAATTAGTCTAGGGGGCTACACCTTC.

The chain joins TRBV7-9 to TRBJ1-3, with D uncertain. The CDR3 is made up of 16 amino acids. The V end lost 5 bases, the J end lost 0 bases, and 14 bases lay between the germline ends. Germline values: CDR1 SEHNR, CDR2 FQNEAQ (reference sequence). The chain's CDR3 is CASSPTGRDSGNTIYF. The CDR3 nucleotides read TGTGCCAGCAGCCCAACGGGCCGGGACTCTGGAAACACCATATATTTT.

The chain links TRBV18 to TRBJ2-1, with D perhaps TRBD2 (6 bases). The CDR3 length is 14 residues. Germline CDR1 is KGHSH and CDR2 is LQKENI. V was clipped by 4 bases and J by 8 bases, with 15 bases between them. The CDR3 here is CASSLGTLDDEQFF. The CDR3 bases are TGTGCCAGCTCACTAGGGACTTTAGACGATGAGCAGTTCTTC.

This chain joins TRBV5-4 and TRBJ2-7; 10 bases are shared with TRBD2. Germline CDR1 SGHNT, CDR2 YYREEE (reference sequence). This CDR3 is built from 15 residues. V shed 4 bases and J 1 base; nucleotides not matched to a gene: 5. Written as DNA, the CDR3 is TGTGCCAGCAGCCGGCCGGGACTAGCGTCCTACGAGCAGTACTTC. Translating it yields CASSRPGLASYEQYF.

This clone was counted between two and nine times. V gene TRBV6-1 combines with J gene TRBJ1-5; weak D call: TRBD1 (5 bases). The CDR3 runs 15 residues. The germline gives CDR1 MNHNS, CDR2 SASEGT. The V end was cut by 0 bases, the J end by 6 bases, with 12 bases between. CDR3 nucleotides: TGTGCCAGCAGTGAAGCGGGACTAAACTCTCAGCCCCAGCATTTT. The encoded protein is CASSEAGLNSQPQHF.

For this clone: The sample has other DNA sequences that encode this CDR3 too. The CDR3 bases are TGTGCCAGCAGCCCCACAGGAGCTGAAGCTTTCTTT. It yields the protein CASSPTGAEAFF. The chain couples TRBV12-3 or TRBV12-4 to TRBJ1-1; TRBD1 is a possible D gene (5 bases). CDR3 length: 12 amino acids. Trimming cost V 6 bases and J 6 bases, with 11 bases left between them.

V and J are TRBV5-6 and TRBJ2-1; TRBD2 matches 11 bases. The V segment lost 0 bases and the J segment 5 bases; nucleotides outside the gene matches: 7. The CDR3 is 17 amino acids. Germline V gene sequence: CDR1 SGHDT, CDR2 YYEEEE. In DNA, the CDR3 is TGTGCCAGCAGCTTGGGATTAGGGACTAGCGGTCACAATGAGCAGTTCTTC. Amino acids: CASSLGLGTSGHNEQFF.

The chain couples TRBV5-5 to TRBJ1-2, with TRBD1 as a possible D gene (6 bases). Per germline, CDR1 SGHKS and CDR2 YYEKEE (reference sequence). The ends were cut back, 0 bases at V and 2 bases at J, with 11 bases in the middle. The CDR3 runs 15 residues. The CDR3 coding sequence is TGTGCCAGCAGCTTGGCCGGACAGAGAAACTATGGCTACACCTTC. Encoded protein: CASSLAGQRNYGYTF.

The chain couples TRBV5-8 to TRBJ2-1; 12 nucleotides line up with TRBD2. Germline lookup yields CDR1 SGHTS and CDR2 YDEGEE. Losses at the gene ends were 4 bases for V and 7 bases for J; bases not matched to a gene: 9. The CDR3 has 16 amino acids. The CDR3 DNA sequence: TGTGCCAGCAGCGGGGAAACTAGCGGGAGGCTGAATGAGCAGTTCTTC. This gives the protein CASSGETSGRLNEQFF.

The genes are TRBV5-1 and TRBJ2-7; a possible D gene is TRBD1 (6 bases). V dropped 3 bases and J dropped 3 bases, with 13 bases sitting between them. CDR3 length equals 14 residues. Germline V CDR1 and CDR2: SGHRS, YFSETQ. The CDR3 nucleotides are TGCGCCAGCAGCTCCTCCGGGACATACTACGAGCAGTACTTC. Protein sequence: CASSSSGTYYEQYF. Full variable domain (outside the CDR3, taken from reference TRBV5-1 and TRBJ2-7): KAGVTQTPRYLIKTRGQQVTLSCSPISGHRSVSWYQQTPGQGLQFLFEYFSETQRNKGNFPGRFSGRQFSNSRSEMNVSTLELGDSALYLCASSSSGTYYEQYFGPGTRLTVT.

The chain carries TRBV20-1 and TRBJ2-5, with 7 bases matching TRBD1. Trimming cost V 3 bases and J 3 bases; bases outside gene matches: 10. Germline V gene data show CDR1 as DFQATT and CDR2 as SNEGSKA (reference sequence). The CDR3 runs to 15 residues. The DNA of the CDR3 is TGCAGTGCTAGTAGCTCTGGGACAGCTAAAGAGACCCAGTACTTC. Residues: CSASSSGTAKETQYF.

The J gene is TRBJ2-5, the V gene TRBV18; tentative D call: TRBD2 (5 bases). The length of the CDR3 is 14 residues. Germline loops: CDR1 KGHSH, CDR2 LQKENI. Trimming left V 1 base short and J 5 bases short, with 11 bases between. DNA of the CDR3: TGTGCCAGCTCACCACGTGCTAGCCAGGAGACCCAGTACTTC. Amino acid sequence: CASSPRASQETQYF.

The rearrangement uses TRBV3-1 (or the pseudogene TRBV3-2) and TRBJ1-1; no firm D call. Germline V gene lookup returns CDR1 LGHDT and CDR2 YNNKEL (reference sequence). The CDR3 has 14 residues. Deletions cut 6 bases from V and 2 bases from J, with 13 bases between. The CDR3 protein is CASSPWTGNTEAFF. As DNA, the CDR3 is TGTGCCAGCAGTCCCTGGACGGGAAACACTGAAGCTTTCTTT.

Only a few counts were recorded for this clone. In DNA, the CDR3 is TGTGCCAGCAGTCCTACCGGGACAGCTTACAATGAGCAGTTCTTC. Translated: CASSPTGTAYNEQFF. The chain has TRBV7-2 and TRBJ2-1; 7 positions match TRBD1. The V gene end was trimmed by 6 bases and the J gene end by 4 bases; junction bases not matched to a gene: 9. The germline gives CDR1 SGHTA, CDR2 FQGNSA. This CDR3 spans 15 amino acids.

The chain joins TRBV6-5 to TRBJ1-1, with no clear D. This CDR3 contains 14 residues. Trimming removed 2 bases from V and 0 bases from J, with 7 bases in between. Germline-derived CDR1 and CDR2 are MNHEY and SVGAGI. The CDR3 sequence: CASSYEALNTEAFF. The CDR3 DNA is TGTGCCAGCAGTTACGAGGCCTTGAACACTGAAGCTTTCTTT.

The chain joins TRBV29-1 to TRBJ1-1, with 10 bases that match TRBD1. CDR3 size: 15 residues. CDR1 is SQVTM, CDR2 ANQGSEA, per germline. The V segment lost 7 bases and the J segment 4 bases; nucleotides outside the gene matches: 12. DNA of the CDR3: TGCAGCGCCGACCGGGGACAGGGGTCCTTCACTGAAGCTTTCTTT. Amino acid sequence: CSADRGQGSFTEAFF.

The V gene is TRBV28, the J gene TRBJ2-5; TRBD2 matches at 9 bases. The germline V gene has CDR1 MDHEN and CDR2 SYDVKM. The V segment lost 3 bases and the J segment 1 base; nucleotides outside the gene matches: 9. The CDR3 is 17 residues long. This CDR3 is CASSFGGLAGPQETQYF. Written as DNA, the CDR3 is TGTGCCAGCAGTTTCGGCGGGCTAGCGGGGCCCCAAGAGACCCAGTACTTC.

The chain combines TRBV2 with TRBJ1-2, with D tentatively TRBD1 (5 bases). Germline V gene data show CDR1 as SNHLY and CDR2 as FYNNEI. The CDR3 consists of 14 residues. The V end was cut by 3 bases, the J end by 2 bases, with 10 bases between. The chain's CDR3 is CASSEVKGNYGYTF. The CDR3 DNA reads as TGTGCCAGCAGTGAGGTGAAGGGGAACTATGGCTACACCTTC.

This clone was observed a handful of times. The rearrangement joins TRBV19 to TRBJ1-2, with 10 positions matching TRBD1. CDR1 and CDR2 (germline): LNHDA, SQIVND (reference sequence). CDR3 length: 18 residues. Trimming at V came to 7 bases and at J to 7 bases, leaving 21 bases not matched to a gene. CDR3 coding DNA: TGTGCCAGTACTACCCGACTAGACACCGGGACAGGGGTTTTTGGCTACACCTTC. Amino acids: CASTTRLDTGTGVFGYTF.

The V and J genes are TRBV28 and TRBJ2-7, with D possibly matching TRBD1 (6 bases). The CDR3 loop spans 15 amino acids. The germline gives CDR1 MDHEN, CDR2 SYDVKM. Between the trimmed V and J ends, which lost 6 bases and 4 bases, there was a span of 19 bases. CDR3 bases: TGTGCCAGCAGCGAACAGGGTACTCGTTCTTACGAGCAGTACTTC. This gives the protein CASSEQGTRSYEQYF. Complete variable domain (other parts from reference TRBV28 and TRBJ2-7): DVKVTQSSRYLVKRTGEKVFLECVQDMDHENMFWYRQDPGLGLRLIYFSYDVKMKEKGDIPEGYSVSREKKERFSLILESASTNQTSMYLCASSEQGTRSYEQYFGPGTRLTVT.

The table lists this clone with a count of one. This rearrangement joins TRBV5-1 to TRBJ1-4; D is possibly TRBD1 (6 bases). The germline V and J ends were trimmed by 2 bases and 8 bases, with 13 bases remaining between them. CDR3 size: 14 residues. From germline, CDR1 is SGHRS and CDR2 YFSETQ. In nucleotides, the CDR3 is TGCGCCAGCAGCTTTGGGGGGGCCCGGGAAAAACTGTTTTTT. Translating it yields CASSFGGAREKLFF.